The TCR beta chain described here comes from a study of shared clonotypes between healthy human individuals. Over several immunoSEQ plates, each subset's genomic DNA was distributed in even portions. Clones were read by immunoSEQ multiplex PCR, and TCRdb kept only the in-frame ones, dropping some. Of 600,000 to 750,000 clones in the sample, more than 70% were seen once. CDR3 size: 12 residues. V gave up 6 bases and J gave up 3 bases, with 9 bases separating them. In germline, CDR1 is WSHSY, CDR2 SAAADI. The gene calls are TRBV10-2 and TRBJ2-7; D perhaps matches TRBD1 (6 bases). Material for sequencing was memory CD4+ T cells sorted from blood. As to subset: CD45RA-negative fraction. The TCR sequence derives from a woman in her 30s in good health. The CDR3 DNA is TGCGCCAGCAGGGACAGAAACTACGAGCAGTACTTC. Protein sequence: CASRDRNYEQYF.